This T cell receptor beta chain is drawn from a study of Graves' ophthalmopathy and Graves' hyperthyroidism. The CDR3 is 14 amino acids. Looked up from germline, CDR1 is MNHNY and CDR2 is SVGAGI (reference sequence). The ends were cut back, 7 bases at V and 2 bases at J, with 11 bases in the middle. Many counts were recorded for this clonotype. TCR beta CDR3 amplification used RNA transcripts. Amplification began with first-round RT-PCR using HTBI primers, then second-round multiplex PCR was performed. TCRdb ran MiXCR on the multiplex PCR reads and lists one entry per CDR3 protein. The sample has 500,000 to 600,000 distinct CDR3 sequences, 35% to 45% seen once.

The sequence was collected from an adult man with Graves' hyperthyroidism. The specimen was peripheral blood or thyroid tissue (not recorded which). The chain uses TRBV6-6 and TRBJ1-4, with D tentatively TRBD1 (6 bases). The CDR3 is CASIKGGTNEKLFF. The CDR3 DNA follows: TGTGCCAGCATCAAGGGGGGTACTAATGAAAAACTGTTTTTT.